The TCR beta chain under discussion was sequenced for a study of cytomegalovirus exposure and HLA in healthy donors. On the study more broadly: A prior analysis found more than 90 million unique TCR beta sequences from some 190 million T cells.

The PCR had 60 Vbeta and 13 Jbeta primers. Assay used: immunoSEQ multiplex PCR; TCRdb lists only in-frame clones, some missing. Of roughly 150,000 clones detected, approximately 80% appear once; the ten largest clones hold around 4.5%. The sample holds a few counts of this clone. What it binds is unknown. The V and J ends lost 4 bases and 5 bases respectively, with 6 bases between them. This CDR3 is 12 amino acids long. CDR1 SNHLY and CDR2 FYNNEI come from the germline V gene. Findings and caveats of the study: There were reportedly fewer N-insertions in an Asian-associated ancestry cluster than the roughly 680-donor mean, in a later analysis. Usually a TCR sequence was rare, but some public TCRs were found in many donors.

Sequencing was done on a sample of PBMCs. The sequence derives from a woman aged 40 to 50 in good health and CMV-seropositive. The chain is built from TRBV2 and TRBJ1-5; D remains ambiguous. In nucleotides, the CDR3 is TGTGCCAGCAGTGGAGGGTATCAGCCCCAGCATTTT. Translating gives CASSGGYQPQHF.